This TCR beta chain was sequenced in a study of beta chain features in type 1 diabetes. Whole-study findings and limits: TCRB CDR3s were moderately but significantly shorter in Type 1 diabetes patients in all four CD4+ subsets. PCR might pick shorter templates more often, in the same way for patients and controls.

This clone has just a few counts. The antigen remains undetermined. Expressed TCRB transcripts were sequenced because the entire RNA isolate underwent reverse transcription. The assay was immunoSEQ multiplex PCR, and TCRdb's table has in-frame clones only and misses some. Of 300,000 to 350,000 clones listed, approximately 13% are singletons. This clonotype was obtained from a woman under 30 with type 1 diabetes. Input material: naive CD4+ T cells from blood.

For the CDR3, the DNA is TGTGCCAGCAGTTTGTTCAGACTGGAGCAGTTCTTC. This gives the protein CASSLFRLEQFF. This rearrangement joins TRBV28 to TRBJ2-1; D is unresolved. Germline CDR1 reads MDHEN; CDR2 reads SYDVKM. Trimming left V 3 bases short and J 10 bases short, with 10 bases between. This CDR3 has 12 amino acids.